The 13 T cell receptor beta chains reported below all come from one sample, sequenced in a study of molecular identifiers for immune sequencing clone quantification. From the PCR reads, TCRdb called clonotypes with MiXCR, one entry per CDR3 protein. Of approximately 590,000 distinct CDR3 sequences in the sample, about 25% were seen once. Sequences were obtained from naive CD8+ T cells from blood, with Jurkat cell RNA spiked in. The subset denotes: FACS-sorted CD8+CD4-CCR7+CD45RA+ naive T cells. All receptors derive from a human donor in good health. Some libraries in this study had Jurkat cell RNA spiked in.

To note about this clonotype: Its ends do not fully match the called genes, so a read error is possible. In DNA, the CDR3 is TGTGCCAGCAGACCGGGGACAGCCCTACGAGGGCAGTCCTTC. It is translated as CASRPGTALRGQSF. V and J are TRBV27 and TRBJ2-7; 7 nucleotides agree with TRBD1. CDR3 length: 14 amino acids. Germline V gene data show CDR1 as MNHEY and CDR2 as SMNVEV (reference sequence).

This clonotype was found a few times. The chain combines TRBV10-3 with TRBJ1-1; 9 nucleotides agree with TRBD1. The V and J ends lost 2 bases and 4 bases, in that order; junction bases with no gene match: 5. The CDR3 is made up of 15 amino acids. CDR1 is ENHRY, CDR2 SYGVKD, per germline. The CDR3 region has the DNA TGTGCCATCAGTGAGGGGACAGGGATATTCACTGAAGCTTTCTTT. Its protein is CAISEGTGIFTEAFF.

As to this clonotype: One base away lies a much larger clone, so this may be a sequencing read error. The chain recombines TRBV24-1 with TRBJ2-3; no firm D call. The CDR3 is 17 residues long. Germline V lookup: CDR1 KGHDR, CDR2 SFDVKD. The CDR3 reads CAISDLGQVGKADTQYF. As DNA, the CDR3 is TGTGCCATCAGTGATTTAGGCCAGGTCGGCAAGGCAGATACGCAGTATTTT.

Comments on this clonotype: At one end, the junction sequence differs from germline, possibly due to a read error. V and J are TRBV27 and TRBJ2-3; no firm D call. Looked up from germline, CDR1 is MNHEY and CDR2 is SMNVEV (reference sequence). The length of the CDR3 is 13 residues. The CDR3 DNA is TGTGCCAGCAGTTTAGTAGGGCGAGATGCGCAGTATTTT. Encoded protein: CASSLVGRDAQYF.

The J gene is TRBJ2-1, the V gene TRBV4-3, with 14 bases fitting TRBD2. V lost 0 bases, J lost 8 bases, and 9 bases stayed unmatched. This CDR3 spans 18 amino acids. CDR1 is LGHNA and CDR2 is YSLEER in the germline V gene. The chain's CDR3 is CASSQENTGTSGSYEQFF. CDR3 sequence (DNA): TGCGCCAGCAGCCAAGAGAATACCGGGACTAGCGGGAGCTATGAGCAGTTCTTC.

Concerning this clonotype: It may be a read error: a sequence one base away is much more abundant. This CDR3 is CASSIELASSLRANVLTF. CDR3 DNA: TGTGCCAGTAGTATAGAACTAGCTTCTTCCCTTAGGGCCAACGTCCTGACTTTC. The rearrangement joins TRBV19 to TRBJ2-6; perhaps TRBD2 as D (6 bases). Germline V gives CDR1 LNHDA, CDR2 SQIVND (reference sequence). V gave up 0 bases and J gave up 5 bases, with 17 bases separating them. The CDR3 totals 18 residues. Complete variable domain (other parts from reference TRBV19 and TRBJ2-6): DGGITQSPKYLFRKEGQNVTLSCEQNLNHDAMYWYRQDPGQGLRLIYYSQIVNDFQKGDIAEGYSVSREKKESFPLTVTSAQKNPTAFYLCASSIELASSLRANVLTFGAGSRLTVL.

There are many counts of this clonotype. The chain carries TRBV27 and TRBJ2-1; 10 bases align to TRBD1. V lost 7 bases and J lost 1; bases outside the gene matches: 4. The CDR3 loop spans 15 amino acids. The germline V gene has CDR1 MNHEY and CDR2 SMNVEV (reference sequence). CDR3 residues: CASNGQGGSYNEQFF. For the CDR3, the DNA is TGTGCCAGCAACGGACAGGGGGGGTCCTACAATGAGCAGTTCTTC.

In its sample, this clonotype was seen a few times. V gene TRBV4-1 combines with J gene TRBJ2-7; D is unresolved. Germline CDR1 is MGHRA and CDR2 is YSYEKL. This CDR3 has 13 residues. V lost 4 bases, J lost 3 bases, and 10 bases lay in between. CDR3 loop: CASSPLGDYEQYF. CDR3 bases: TGCGCCAGCAGCCCTCTTGGGGACTACGAGCAGTACTTC.

This clonotype occurred once. The chain has TRBV30 and TRBJ2-1, with TRBD2 matching over 8 bases. The ends lost 5 bases at V and 10 bases at J; junction bases unmatched: 10. This CDR3 has 13 amino acids. The germline gives CDR1 GTSNPN, CDR2 SVGIG (reference sequence). CDR3 in DNA: TGTGCCTGGTCTAGGGCGGGAGGAGGCGAGCAGTTCTTC. Amino acid sequence: CAWSRAGGGEQFF. The entire variable domain, with the rest obtained from reference TRBV30 and TRBJ2-1, is as follows: SQTIHQWPATLVQPVGSPLSLECTVEGTSNPNLYWYRQAAGRGLQLLFYSVGIGQISSEVPQNLSASRPQDRQFILSSKKLLLSDSGFYLCAWSRAGGGEQFFGPGTRLTVL.

The sample holds a few counts of this clonotype. V usage is TRBV27 and J usage is TRBJ2-7; weak D call: TRBD1 (6 bases). From germline, CDR1 is MNHEY and CDR2 SMNVEV (reference sequence). This CDR3 has 14 amino acids. Trimming cost V 5 bases and J 5 bases, with 16 bases left between them. The CDR3 DNA sequence: TGTGCCAGCAGTCGGCTAACAGGGTCCCACGAGCAGTACTTC. Protein sequence: CASSRLTGSHEQYF.

This clonotype was detected a few times. The chain has TRBV4-1 and TRBJ1-4; 7 nucleotides line up with TRBD1. CDR1 and CDR2 (germline): MGHRA, YSYEKL. The CDR3 extends over 17 amino acids. Losses at the gene ends were 5 bases for V and 4 bases for J; bases not matched to a gene: 13. The CDR3 DNA sequence: TGCGCCAGCAGCTCGAGGGGGCAGGGGCGTGATAATGAAAAACTGTTTTTT. Translated, it gives CASSSRGQGRDNEKLFF.

Comments on this clonotype: A much larger clone sits a single nucleotide away, making a read error possible. The CDR3 DNA sequence: TGCGCCGGCAGCCAAGCGGGCAGGGACCAGCCCCAGCATTTT. Protein product: CAGSQAGRDQPQHF. The rearrangement joins TRBV4-1 to TRBJ1-5; TRBD1 is a possible D gene (5 bases). Germline V gene lookup returns CDR1 MGHRA and CDR2 YSYEKL. This CDR3 contains 14 residues.

This clonotype has a handful of counts. CDR3 coding DNA: TGTGCCAGCAGTTACTTGCGGGGGCCGGGGAACGAGCAGTACTTC. Encoded protein: CASSYLRGPGNEQYF. The V gene is TRBV6-8, the J gene TRBJ2-7, with D possibly being TRBD2 (7 bases). The CDR3 extends over 15 amino acids. Per the germline V gene, CDR1 is MNHGY and CDR2 is SAAAGT. Deletions cut 1 base from V and 5 bases from J, with 15 bases between.